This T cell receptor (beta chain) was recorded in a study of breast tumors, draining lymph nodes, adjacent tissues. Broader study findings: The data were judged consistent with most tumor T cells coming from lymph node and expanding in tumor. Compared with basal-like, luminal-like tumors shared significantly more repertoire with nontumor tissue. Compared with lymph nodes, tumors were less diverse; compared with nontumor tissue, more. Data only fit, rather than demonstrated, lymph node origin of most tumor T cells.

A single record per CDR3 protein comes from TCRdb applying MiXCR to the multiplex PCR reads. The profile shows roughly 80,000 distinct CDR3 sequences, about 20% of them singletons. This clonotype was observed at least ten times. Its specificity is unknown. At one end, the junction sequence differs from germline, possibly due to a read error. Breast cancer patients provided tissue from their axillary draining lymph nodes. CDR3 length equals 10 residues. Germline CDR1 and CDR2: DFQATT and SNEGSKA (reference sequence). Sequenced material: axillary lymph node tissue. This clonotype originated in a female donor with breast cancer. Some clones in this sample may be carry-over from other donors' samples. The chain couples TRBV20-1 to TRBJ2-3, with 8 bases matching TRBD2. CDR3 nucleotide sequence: TGCTGTGCTAGACCGGGACTAGAGAATTTT. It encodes CCARPGLENF.